Listed below are T cell receptor beta chains from one sample, sequenced in a study of vaccination and CD4 T cells after COVID-19. TCRdb itself ran the PCR reads through MiXCR, one entry per CDR3 protein. The sample yields about 5,000 distinct CDR3 sequences, more than 50% seen once. No cognate antigen is known for these TCRs. Sequenced: CD4+ T cells from blood, cultured in vitro. The receptors here all came from a human donor in good health. CDR3s include the opening cysteine and the closing phenylalanine or tryptophan. Each record gives: clone size, D gene, J gene, V gene, CDR3 protein, CDR3 DNA. A D gene is named only where the DNA matches it firmly. Some rows mark clone size as missing; the rest say once, few, many or name a class of expanded clone.

>NA|NA|TRBJ1-1|TRBV11-2
CASSFRGGMTEAFF
TGTGCCAGCAGCTTTAGGGGAGGGATGACTGAAGCTTTCTTT
>NA|NA|TRBJ2-3|TRBV11-2
CASSPMGTEYSQYF
TGTGCCAGCAGCCCGATGGGGACCGAATACTCGCAGTATTTT
>large|NA|TRBJ1-6|TRBV5-6
CASSTGRRGPNSPLHF
TGTGCCAGCAGCACGGGACGTCGGGGACCCAATTCACCCCTCCACTTT
>NA|NA|TRBJ1-1|TRBV20-1
CSATYIKPEAFF
TGCAGTGCTACTTATATAAAGCCTGAAGCTTTCTTT
>few|TRBD1|TRBJ1-6|TRBV6-1
CASTRQGNGNSPLHF
TGTGCCAGCACCCGACAGGGGAATGGAAATTCACCCCTCCACTTT
>NA|NA|TRBJ2-7|TRBV5-6
CASSLVGGLYEQYF
TGTGCCAGCAGCTTGGTTGGGGGACTCTACGAGCAGTACTTC
>few|TRBD1|TRBJ1-2|TRBV20-1
CSASPSGTGYGYTF
TGCAGTGCGTCACCCTCCGGGACAGGTTATGGCTACACCTTC
>NA|NA|TRBJ1-3|TRBV12-3/TRBV12-4
CASSLASSENTIYF
TGTGCCAGCAGTTTAGCGTCCTCTGAAAACACCATATATTTT
>NA|NA|TRBJ2-7|TRBV12-3/TRBV12-4
CASSLRQGGWQYF
TGTGCCAGCAGTTTGAGGCAGGGTGGTTGGCAGTACTTC
>NA|TRBD2|TRBJ2-1|TRBV29-1
CSVEQPLAINEQFF
TGCAGCGTTGAACAGCCACTAGCGATCAATGAGCAGTTCTTC
>NA|TRBD1|TRBJ1-2|TRBV30
CAWSRSRDSISNYGYTF
TGTGCCTGGAGTCGAAGCCGGGACAGCATCTCCAACTATGGCTACACCTTC
>NA|NA|TRBJ2-3|TRBV7-2
CASSPSWRVITDTQYF
TGTGCCAGCAGCCCCTCCTGGCGGGTCATCACAGATACGCAGTATTTT
>few|NA|TRBJ2-1|TRBV20-1
CSAPRLLYNEQFF
TGCAGTGCCCCCCGCTTGTTATACAATGAGCAGTTCTTC
>NA|TRBD1|TRBJ2-1|TRBV6-2/TRBV6-3
CASSYPQQGAHYNEQFF
TGTGCCAGCAGTTACCCTCAACAGGGGGCCCACTACAATGAGCAGTTCTTC
>NA|NA|TRBJ2-2|TRBV4-2
CASSQGRDSGELFF
TGTGCCAGCAGCCAAGGGCGGGATAGCGGGGAGCTGTTTTTT
>NA|NA|TRBJ2-3|TRBV27
CASSSSAHTDTQYF
TGTGCCAGCAGTTCCTCGGCACACACAGATACGCAGTATTTT
>once|NA|TRBJ1-2|TRBV19
CASSKVDGYTF
TGTGCCAGTAGTAAAGTGGATGGCTACACCTTC
>NA|NA|TRBJ2-2|TRBV5-1
CASSQAWGNTGELFF
TGCGCCAGCAGCCAGGCGTGGGGGAACACCGGGGAGCTGTTTTTT
>NA|NA|TRBJ1-1|TRBV7-9
CASREIAGPTEAFF
TGTGCCAGCAGGGAGATAGCCGGGCCCACTGAAGCTTTCTTT
>NA|TRBD1|TRBJ1-5|TRBV6-1
CASTEQGRVDQPQHF
TGTGCCAGCACCGAACAGGGGAGGGTCGATCAGCCCCAGCATTTT
>once|NA|TRBJ2-2|TRBV20-1
CSARRGGGNTGELFF
TGCAGTGCTAGGCGAGGGGGGGGAAACACCGGGGAGCTGTTTTTT
>NA|TRBD2|TRBJ2-4|TRBV6-1
CASSEAGGTKNIQYF
TGTGCCAGCAGTGAGGCGGGGGGCACCAAAAACATTCAGTACTTC
>NA|NA|TRBJ2-5|TRBV7-9
CASSPGGTRRETQYF
TGTGCCAGCAGCCCCGGAGGGACTCGGCGGGAGACCCAGTACTTC